The 2 T cell receptor beta chains below come from one sample, sequenced in a study of blood T cell repertoires in COVID-19. The table came from immunoSEQ multiplex PCR; TCRdb's copy has only in-frame clones and leaves some out. The data show around 180,000 clones, approximately 82% seen once. Sequencing input: peripheral blood. The receptors were gathered from a woman aged 80 or over with active or convalescent COVID-19.

The rearrangement links TRBV5-1 to TRBJ2-1; 7 nucleotides line up with TRBD1. Germline CDR1 is SGHRS and CDR2 is YFSETQ. This CDR3 comprises 17 residues. Trimming removed 1 base from V and 7 bases from J; junction bases left unmatched: 14. CDR3 amino acids: CASSLQGEGARKNEQFF. CDR3 DNA: TGCGCCAGCAGCTTGCAGGGCGAGGGGGCGCGGAAAAATGAGCAGTTCTTC.

The J gene is TRBJ2-5, the V gene TRBV19; TRBD2 agrees at 8 bases. Germline assignment: CDR1 LNHDA and CDR2 SQIVND (reference sequence). The V segment lost 8 bases and the J segment 1 base; nucleotides outside the gene matches: 0. The CDR3 sequence is 12 residues long. This CDR3 reads CASGLAQETQYF. The CDR3 coding sequence is TGTGCCAGTGGACTAGCCCAAGAGACCCAGTACTTC.